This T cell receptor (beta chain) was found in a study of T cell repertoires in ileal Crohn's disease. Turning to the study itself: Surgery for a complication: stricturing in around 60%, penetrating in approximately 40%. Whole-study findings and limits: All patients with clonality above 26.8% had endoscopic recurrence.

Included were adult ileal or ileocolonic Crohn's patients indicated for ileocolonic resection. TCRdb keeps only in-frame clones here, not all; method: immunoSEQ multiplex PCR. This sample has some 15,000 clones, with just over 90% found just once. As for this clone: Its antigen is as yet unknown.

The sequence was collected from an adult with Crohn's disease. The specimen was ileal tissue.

This chain's CDR3 is CASGIAGTSNTGELFF. The DNA for the CDR3 is TGTGCTAGTGGGATAGCCGGGACATCGAACACCGGGGAGCTGTTTTTT. The chain has TRBV12-5 and TRBJ2-2; possible D gene TRBD1, 6 bases. V lost 6 bases and J 0 bases, leaving 14 bases between the germline ends. The CDR3 sequence is 16 residues long. Per the germline V gene, CDR1 is LGHNT and CDR2 is FRNRAP.